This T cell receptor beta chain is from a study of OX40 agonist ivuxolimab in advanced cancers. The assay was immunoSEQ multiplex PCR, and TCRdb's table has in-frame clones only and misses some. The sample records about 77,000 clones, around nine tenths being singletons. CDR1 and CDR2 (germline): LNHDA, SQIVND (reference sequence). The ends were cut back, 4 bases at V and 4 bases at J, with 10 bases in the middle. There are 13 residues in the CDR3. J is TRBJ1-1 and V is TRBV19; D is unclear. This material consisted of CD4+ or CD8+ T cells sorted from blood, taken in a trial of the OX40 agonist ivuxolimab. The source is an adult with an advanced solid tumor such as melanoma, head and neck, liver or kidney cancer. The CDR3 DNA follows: TGTGCCAGTAGTACCCCACTGAGCACTGAAGCTTTCTTT. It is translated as CASSTPLSTEAFF.